The rows below give T cell receptor beta chains drawn from one sample of a study of blood T cell repertoires in COVID-19. Clones were read by immunoSEQ multiplex PCR, and TCRdb kept only the in-frame ones, dropping some. Of about 330,000 clones listed, 87% are singletons. The specimen sequenced was PBMCs or T cells enriched from blood (not recorded which). All receptors derive from a woman aged 25 to 45 who had recovered from COVID-19. CDR3s include the opening cysteine and the closing phenylalanine or tryptophan. D genes are given only for firm matches. Only some rows state a clone size, as once, few, many or a class for expanded clones.

CDR3 protein,CDR3 DNA,D gene,V gene,clone size,J gene
CASSPQRDTEAFF,TGTGCCAGCAGCCCTCAGAGGGACACTGAAGCTTTCTTT,-,TRBV7-3,-,TRBJ1-1
CASSLERLGGF,TGTGCCAGCAGCTTAGAGCGGCTGGGGGGTTTC,-,TRBV7-2,-,TRBJ1-2
CAIRTPGNTIYF,TGTGCCATCAGGACTCCTGGAAACACCATATATTTT,-,TRBV10-3,few,TRBJ1-3
CASKKEGEVPNTEAFF,TGTGCCAGTAAGAAGGAGGGTGAGGTCCCGAACACTGAAGCTTTCTTT,-,TRBV19,-,TRBJ1-1
CASSRAPHFRGYTF,TGTGCCAGCAGCCGAGCGCCACATTTTAGGGGCTACACCTTC,-,TRBV6-1,-,TRBJ1-2
CASCTSGGPSTDTQYF,TGCGCCAGCTGCACTAGCGGGGGGCCCTCCACAGATACGCAGTATTTT,TRBD2,TRBV5-1,-,TRBJ2-3
CASSPPGLAGGGTGELFF,TGTGCCAGCAGCCCGCCGGGACTAGCGGGGGGAGGGACCGGGGAGCTGTTTTTT,TRBD2,TRBV3-1/TRBV3-2,-,TRBJ2-2
CASSLDRGYNSPLHF,TGTGCCAGCAGCTTGGACAGGGGCTATAATTCACCCCTCCACTTT,TRBD1,TRBV5-6,once,TRBJ1-6
CASRPAGGYHYGYTF,TGTGCCAGCAGGCCCGCGGGGGGGTATCACTATGGCTACACCTTC,-,TRBV6-5,-,TRBJ1-2
CASSYQGLSNQPQHF,TGTGCCAGCAGTTATCAGGGGCTAAGCAATCAGCCCCAGCATTTT,-,TRBV6-2/TRBV6-3,-,TRBJ1-5
CAWSVGTGIATGNTEAFF,TGTGCCTGGAGTGTCGGGACAGGGATTGCCACAGGGAACACTGAAGCTTTCTTT,TRBD1,TRBV30,few,TRBJ1-1
CASSYKGQGNSPLHF,TGTGCCAGCAGTTACAAGGGACAGGGGAATTCACCCCTCCACTTT,TRBD1,TRBV6-5,-,TRBJ1-6
CASSPGTGITYNEQFF,TGTGCCAGCAGTCCAGGGACAGGAATTACCTACAATGAGCAGTTCTTC,TRBD1,TRBV14,once,TRBJ2-1
CASRRTSGGATDTQYF,TGTGCCAGTCGTCGGACTAGCGGGGGGGCCACAGATACGCAGTATTTT,TRBD2,TRBV19,-,TRBJ2-3
CAWSVRVTEAFF,TGTGCCTGGAGTGTACGGGTGACTGAAGCTTTCTTT,-,TRBV30,-,TRBJ1-1
CASSEAGQGFYGYTF,TGTGCCAGCAGTGAAGCCGGACAGGGGTTCTATGGCTACACCTTC,TRBD1,TRBV6-1,once,TRBJ1-2
CASSPWGDSNQPQHF,TGCGCCAGCAGCCCTTGGGGAGATAGCAATCAGCCCCAGCATTTT,-,TRBV5-1,-,TRBJ1-5
CASRTAGIYEQYF,TGTGCCAGCAGAACCGCGGGGATATACGAGCAGTACTTC,-,TRBV6-5,-,TRBJ2-7
CASSVGGGAWNEQFF,TGTGCCAGCAGCGTAGGAGGGGGGGCCTGGAATGAGCAGTTCTTC,-,TRBV9,few,TRBJ2-1
CASSPGTSGNEQFF,TGTGCCAGCAGCCCCGGGACTAGCGGAAATGAGCAGTTCTTC,TRBD2,TRBV5-6,-,TRBJ2-1
CASSEVQGSYGYTF,TGTGCCAGCAGTGAAGTTCAGGGGTCCTATGGCTACACCTTC,-,TRBV6-1,-,TRBJ1-2
CASSLGGGSENTIYF,TGTGCCAGCAGCTTGGGAGGGGGCTCTGAAAACACCATATATTTT,TRBD1,TRBV5-4,-,TRBJ1-3
CASTPRGTTNEKLFF,TGTGCCAGTACCCCAAGGGGAACGACTAATGAAAAACTGTTTTTT,-,TRBV19,-,TRBJ1-4
CASSHGTGRTYGYTF,TGTGCCAGCTCACACGGGACAGGGAGGACCTATGGCTACACCTTC,TRBD1,TRBV18,-,TRBJ1-2
CASSDFAGGYRFGDTQYF,TGTGCCAGCAGTGACTTTGCGGGGGGGTACCGTTTTGGAGATACGCAGTATTTT,TRBD2,TRBV6-1,-,TRBJ2-3
CASRVDRVQETQYF,TGTGCCAGCAGGGTAGACAGGGTTCAAGAGACCCAGTACTTC,TRBD1,TRBV2,-,TRBJ2-5
CAWIPGGSYEQYF,TGTGCCTGGATTCCTGGAGGGTCCTACGAGCAGTACTTC,-,TRBV30,-,TRBJ2-7
CASSFRGQMLAGYTF,TGTGCCAGCAGCTTTCGTGGACAGATGTTAGCTGGCTACACCTTC,-,TRBV5-6,-,TRBJ1-2
CASSPRLAGAYNEQFF,TGTGCCAGCAGCCCTCGACTAGCGGGGGCGTACAATGAGCAGTTCTTC,TRBD2,TRBV7-9,-,TRBJ2-1
CASSLDKEGNEQFF,TGCGCCAGCAGCTTGGACAAGGAGGGGAATGAGCAGTTCTTC,-,TRBV5-1,-,TRBJ2-1
CATSIGGNTEAFF,TGTGCCACCAGCATCGGGGGGAACACTGAAGCTTTCTTT,-,TRBV15,-,TRBJ1-1
CASSVAGYGYTF,TGTGCCAGCAGCGTAGCCGGCTATGGCTACACCTTC,-,TRBV9,once,TRBJ1-2
CASTTGEGYGYTF,TGTGCCAGTACGACAGGGGAGGGGTATGGCTACACCTTC,TRBD1,TRBV19,-,TRBJ1-2
CAIRDRPNYGYTF,TGTGCCATCAGGGACAGGCCTAACTATGGCTACACCTTC,TRBD1,TRBV10-3,-,TRBJ1-2
CASSFLRGRTEAFF,TGTGCCAGCAGCTTCCTCAGGGGGCGGACTGAAGCTTTCTTT,TRBD1,TRBV7-2,-,TRBJ1-1
CASSVRTGIDTQYF,TGTGCCAGCAGCGTTAGAACAGGGATCGATACGCAGTATTTT,-,TRBV3-1/TRBV3-2,-,TRBJ2-3
CAISESGLAGGRSDEQFF,TGTGCCATCAGTGAGTCGGGACTAGCGGGGGGGCGATCGGATGAGCAGTTCTTC,TRBD2,TRBV10-3,-,TRBJ2-1
CASSFSGGSGETQYF,TGTGCCAGCAGCTTTAGCGGGGGTAGTGGGGAGACCCAGTACTTC,TRBD2,TRBV5-4,-,TRBJ2-5
CASSYPPGLAGGPYQETQYF,TGTGCCAGCAGTTACCCGCCTGGACTAGCGGGGGGGCCGTACCAAGAGACCCAGTACTTC,TRBD2,TRBV6-2/TRBV6-3,-,TRBJ2-5
CSVQEPGQGNYEQYF,TGCAGCGTACAAGAACCGGGACAGGGGAACTACGAGCAGTACTTC,TRBD1,TRBV29-1,-,TRBJ2-7
CASSQETSGGLGDTQYF,TGTGCCAGCAGCCAAGAGACTAGCGGGGGGTTGGGGGATACGCAGTATTTT,TRBD2,TRBV3-1/TRBV3-2,-,TRBJ2-3
CASSLGGSSGNTIYF,TGTGCCAGCAGCTTGGGGGGCTCCTCTGGAAACACCATATATTTT,-,TRBV5-4,-,TRBJ1-3
CASSSGTADNQPQHF,TGTGCCAGCAGTTCAGGGACTGCGGACAATCAGCCCCAGCATTTT,-,TRBV6-6,-,TRBJ1-5
CASGHRAANEKLFF,TGTGCCAGCGGCCACAGGGCAGCTAATGAAAAACTGTTTTTT,-,TRBV6-5,-,TRBJ1-4
CASSLGQGSSNYGYTF,TGTGCCAGCAGCTTGGGACAGGGTAGTAGTAACTATGGCTACACCTTC,TRBD1,TRBV5-6,-,TRBJ1-2
CATSEEFTGELFF,TGTGCCACCAGTGAGGAGTTCACCGGGGAGCTGTTTTTT,-,TRBV24-1,once,TRBJ2-2
CASSQEKRTGYGYTF,TGCGCCAGCAGCCAAGAAAAAAGGACAGGCTATGGCTACACCTTC,TRBD1,TRBV4-1,once,TRBJ1-2